Listed here is a single T cell receptor beta chain. The target antigen is unknown. Authors' analysis steps: ImmunoSEQ supplied junction-only sequences lacking quality scores, so filtering was different. Only in-frame clones appear in the TCRdb table, and some are missing; sequencing was by immunoSEQ multiplex PCR. The V and J calls and clone size were taken over from that table, and D and trimming were inferred from the DNA. The sample records about half a million clones, 79% being singletons. V lost 2 bases to trimming and J lost 0 bases, with 12 bases between them. The germline gives CDR1 MGHDK, CDR2 SYGVNS. There are 16 residues in the CDR3. This sample was taken from a study of shared clonotypes between healthy human individuals. Looking at the study overall: Donors were a couple of women and a few men aged 18 to 49. The study, taken as a whole, reports: Tissue TCR repertoires likely differ from these blood-only repertoires.

Healthy HIV-negative adults without recent acute infections or vaccinations served as donors. The rearrangement uses TRBV25-1 and TRBJ2-3; D might be TRBD1 (5 bases). The sequence derives from a woman aged 40 to 49 in good health. Some clones in this sample may be carry-over from other donors' samples. Sequencing was carried out using PBMCs. DNA of the CDR3: TGTGCCAGCAGTGAAGGCCGGACATCTAGCACAGATACGCAGTATTTT. Protein sequence: CASSEGRTSSTDTQYF.